This TCR beta chain emerged from a study of T cells in localized non-small cell lung cancer. General observations from the study: The greatest T cell clonality was found in uninvolved adjacent lung (higher than in tumor). Adjacent lung had a median about 57 of the 100 largest tumor clones.

Method: immunoSEQ multiplex PCR; TCRdb's copy keeps in-frame clones and lacks some. The sample lists around 5,600 clones; under 25% were seen once. In germline, CDR1 is LNHDA, CDR2 SQIVND (reference sequence). The J segment lost 5 bases and the V segment lost 10 bases, leaving 6 bases of the junction unmatched. There are 15 residues in the CDR3. This clone showed up just a few times. Its target is not known. The material sequenced was lung tumor tissue, taken before any cancer treatment. This chain uses TRBV19 with TRBJ2-2; 14 nucleotides match TRBD2. The sequence came from a female donor at least 60 years old with stage I lung adenocarcinoma. CDR3 residues: CATQWTSGRTGELFF. CDR3 sequence (DNA): TGTGCCACCCAATGGACTAGCGGGAGGACCGGGGAGCTGTTTTTT.